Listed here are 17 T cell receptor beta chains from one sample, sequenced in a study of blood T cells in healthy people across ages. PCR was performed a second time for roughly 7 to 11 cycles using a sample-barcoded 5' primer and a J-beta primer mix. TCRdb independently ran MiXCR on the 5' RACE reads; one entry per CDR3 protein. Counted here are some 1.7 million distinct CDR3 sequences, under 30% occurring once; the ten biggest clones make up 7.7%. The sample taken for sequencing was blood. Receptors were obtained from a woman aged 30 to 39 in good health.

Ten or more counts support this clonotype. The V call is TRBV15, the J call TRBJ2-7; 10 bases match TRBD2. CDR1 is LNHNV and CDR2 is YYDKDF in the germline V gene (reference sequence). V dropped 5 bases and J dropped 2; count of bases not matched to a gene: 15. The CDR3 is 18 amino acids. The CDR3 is CATSLGTGTSGNPYEQYF. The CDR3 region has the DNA TGTGCCACCAGCCTAGGGACGGGAACTAGCGGGAACCCCTACGAGCAGTACTTC.

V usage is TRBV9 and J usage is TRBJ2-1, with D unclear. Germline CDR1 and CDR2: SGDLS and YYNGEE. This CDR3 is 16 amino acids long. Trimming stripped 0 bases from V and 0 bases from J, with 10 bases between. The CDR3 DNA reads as TGTGCCAGCAGCGTAGACGTGAGGAGCTCCTACAATGAGCAGTTCTTC. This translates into CASSVDVRSSYNEQFF.

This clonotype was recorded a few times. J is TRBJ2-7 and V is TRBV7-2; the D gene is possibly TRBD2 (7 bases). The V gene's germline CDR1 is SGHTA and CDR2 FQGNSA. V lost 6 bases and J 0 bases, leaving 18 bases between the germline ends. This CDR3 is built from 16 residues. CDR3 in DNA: TGTGCCAGCAGGGAGGGGGGGGGAATCAGCTCCTACGAGCAGTACTTC. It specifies CASREGGGISSYEQYF.

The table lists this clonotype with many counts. The CDR3 DNA follows: TGTGCCAGCAGTCTCCAATCCTACGAGCAGTACTTC. It specifies CASSLQSYEQYF. This chain connects TRBV12-3 or TRBV12-4 to TRBJ2-7; D unclear. This CDR3 has 12 amino acids. V gave up 5 bases and J gave up 1 base, with 6 bases separating them.

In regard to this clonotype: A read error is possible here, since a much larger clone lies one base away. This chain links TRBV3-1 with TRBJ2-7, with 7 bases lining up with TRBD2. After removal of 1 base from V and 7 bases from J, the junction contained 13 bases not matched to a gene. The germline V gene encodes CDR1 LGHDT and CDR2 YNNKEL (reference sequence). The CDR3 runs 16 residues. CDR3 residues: CASSQVRTRPYNEQYF. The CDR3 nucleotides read TGTGCCAGCAGCCAAGTGCGGACTAGACCTTACAATGAGCAGTACTTC.

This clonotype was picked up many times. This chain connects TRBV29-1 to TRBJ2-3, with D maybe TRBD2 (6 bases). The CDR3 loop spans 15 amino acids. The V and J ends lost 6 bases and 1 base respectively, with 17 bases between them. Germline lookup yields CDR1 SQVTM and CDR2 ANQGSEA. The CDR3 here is CSVAPGGVGTDTQYF. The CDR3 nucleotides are TGCAGCGTCGCCCCCGGGGGAGTTGGCACAGATACGCAGTATTTT.

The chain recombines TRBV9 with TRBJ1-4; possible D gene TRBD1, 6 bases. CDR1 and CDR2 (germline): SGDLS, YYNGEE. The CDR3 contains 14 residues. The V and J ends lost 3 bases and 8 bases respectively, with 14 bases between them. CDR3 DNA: TGTGCCAGCAGCGATAAAACAGGGAACGAAAAACTGTTTTTT. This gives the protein CASSDKTGNEKLFF. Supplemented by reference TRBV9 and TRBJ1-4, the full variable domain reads DSGVTQTPKHLITATGQRVTLRCSPRSGDLSVYWYQQSLDQGLQFLIQYYNGEERAKGNILERFSAQQFPDLHSELNLSSLELGDSALYFCASSDKTGNEKLFFGSGTQLSVL.

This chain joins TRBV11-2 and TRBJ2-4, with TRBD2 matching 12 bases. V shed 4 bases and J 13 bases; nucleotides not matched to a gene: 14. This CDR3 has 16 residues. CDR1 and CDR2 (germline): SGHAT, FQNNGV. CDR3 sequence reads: CASSSATSGGFNEQYF. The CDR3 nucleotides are TGTGCCAGCAGCTCCGCTACTAGCGGGGGGTTCAATGAGCAGTACTTC.

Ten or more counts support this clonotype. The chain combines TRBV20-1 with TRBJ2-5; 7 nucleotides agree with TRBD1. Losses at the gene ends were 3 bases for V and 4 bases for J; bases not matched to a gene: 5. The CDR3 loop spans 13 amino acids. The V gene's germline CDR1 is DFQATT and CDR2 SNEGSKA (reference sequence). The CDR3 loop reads CSASRGGGETQYF. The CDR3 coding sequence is TGCAGTGCTAGCCGAGGGGGCGGAGAGACCCAGTACTTC.

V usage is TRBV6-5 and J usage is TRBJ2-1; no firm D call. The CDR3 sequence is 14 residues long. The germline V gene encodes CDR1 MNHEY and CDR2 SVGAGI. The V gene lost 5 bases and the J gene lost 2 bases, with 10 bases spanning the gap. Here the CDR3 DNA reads TGTGCCAGCAGTCTATACTATGCCTACAATGAGCAGTTCTTC. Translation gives CASSLYYAYNEQFF.

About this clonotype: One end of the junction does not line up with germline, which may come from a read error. The CDR3 sequence: CASSIAGMTDTQYF. For the CDR3, the DNA is TGTGCCAGCAGTATAGCGGGGATGACAGATACGCAGTATTTT. The rearrangement links TRBV12-3 or TRBV12-4 to TRBJ2-3; 8 nucleotides align to TRBD2. This CDR3 has 14 amino acids.

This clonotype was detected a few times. The CDR3 DNA is TGTGCCTGGAGTGTACAGAGCACAGATACGCAGTATTTT. Protein product: CAWSVQSTDTQYF. J is TRBJ2-3 and V is TRBV30; unclear D gene. CDR1 is GTSNPN and CDR2 is SVGIG in the germline V gene (reference sequence). CDR3 size: 13 residues. The V end was cut by 0 bases, the J end by 0 bases, with 4 bases between.

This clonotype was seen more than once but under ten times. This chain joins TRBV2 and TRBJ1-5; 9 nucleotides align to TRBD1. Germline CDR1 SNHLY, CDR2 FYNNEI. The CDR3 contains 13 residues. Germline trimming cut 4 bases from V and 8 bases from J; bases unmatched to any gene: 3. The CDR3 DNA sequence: TGTGCCAGCAGTGGGGACAGGGCGAAGCCCCAGCATTTT. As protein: CASSGDRAKPQHF. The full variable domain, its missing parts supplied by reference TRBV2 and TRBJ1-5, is EPEVTQTPSHQVTQMGQEVILRCVPISNHLYFYWYRQILGQKVEFLVSFYNNEISEKSEIFDDQFSVERPDGSNFTLKIRSTKLEDSAMYFCASSGDRAKPQHFGDGTRLSIL.

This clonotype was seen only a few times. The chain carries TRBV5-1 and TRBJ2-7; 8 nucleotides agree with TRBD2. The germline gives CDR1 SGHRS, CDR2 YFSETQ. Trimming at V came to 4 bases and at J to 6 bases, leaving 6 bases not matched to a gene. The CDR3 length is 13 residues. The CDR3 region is CASSQLAEGEQYF. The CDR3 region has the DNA TGCGCCAGCAGCCAACTAGCGGAAGGCGAGCAGTACTTC.

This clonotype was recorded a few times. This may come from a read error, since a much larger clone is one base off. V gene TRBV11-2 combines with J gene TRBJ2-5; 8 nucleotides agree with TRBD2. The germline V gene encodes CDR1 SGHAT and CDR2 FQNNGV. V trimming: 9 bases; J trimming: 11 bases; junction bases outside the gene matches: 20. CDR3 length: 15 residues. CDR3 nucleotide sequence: TGTGCCAGTACTAGCGGTAGGGGGGAATACAATGAGCAGTACTTC. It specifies CASTSGRGEYNEQYF.

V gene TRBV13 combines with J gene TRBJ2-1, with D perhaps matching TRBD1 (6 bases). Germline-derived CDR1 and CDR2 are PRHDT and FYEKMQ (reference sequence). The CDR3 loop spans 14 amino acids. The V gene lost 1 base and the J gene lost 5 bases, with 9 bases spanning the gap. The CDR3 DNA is TGTGCCAGCAGCTTAGCCGGGACAAACAATGAGCAGTTCTTC. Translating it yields CASSLAGTNNEQFF.

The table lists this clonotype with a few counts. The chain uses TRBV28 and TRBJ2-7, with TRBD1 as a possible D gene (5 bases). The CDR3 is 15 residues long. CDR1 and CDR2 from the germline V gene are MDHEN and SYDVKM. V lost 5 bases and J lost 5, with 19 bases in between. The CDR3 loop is CASSAAQGVGNEQYF. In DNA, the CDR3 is TGTGCCAGCAGTGCCGCCCAAGGGGTAGGGAACGAGCAGTACTTC.